What follows are 11 T cell receptor beta chains derived from one specimen sequenced in a study of CD8 T cells in Susac syndrome. It was with random hexamers that about 0.45 to 1 ug RNA was reverse transcribed. Via MiXCR, TCRdb re-called the immunoSEQ multiplex PCR reads, giving one row per CDR3 protein. In the table there are some 300,000 distinct CDR3 sequences, roughly 85% of which are singletons. Sequenced sample: CD8+ T cells from PBMCs. The receptors were sampled from a human donor with multiple sclerosis.

This chain links TRBV7-8 with TRBJ2-7; possible D gene TRBD2, 6 bases. V dropped 7 bases and J dropped 4 bases, with 14 bases sitting between them. This CDR3 spans 13 amino acids. CDR1 is SGHVS, CDR2 FQNEAQ, per germline. In nucleotides, the CDR3 is TGTGCCAGCATCTTGGAGGAGGGGTACGAGCAGTACTTC. It encodes CASILEEGYEQYF.

This chain connects TRBV28 to TRBJ2-1; no clear D. The CDR3 extends over 11 amino acids. The V and J ends lost 6 bases and 6 bases respectively, with 6 bases between them. Germline values: CDR1 MDHEN, CDR2 SYDVKM. The CDR3 region is CASSVFNEQFF. CDR3 in DNA: TGTGCCAGCAGCGTCTTCAATGAGCAGTTCTTC.

This clonotype is a singleton in its sample. The chain joins TRBV10-3 to TRBJ2-7, with D tentatively TRBD1 (6 bases). CDR1 ENHRY and CDR2 SYGVKD come from the germline V gene. V was pared by 4 bases and J by 4 bases, with 8 bases between. The CDR3 loop spans 12 amino acids. CDR3 loop: CAISAGTYEQYF. The CDR3 nucleotides are TGTGCCATCAGTGCCGGGACATACGAGCAGTACTTC.

The sample holds one count of this clonotype. This chain joins TRBV7-6 and TRBJ2-3, with a weak D call TRBD1 (6 bases). Trimming pared 1 base from V and 6 bases from J, leaving 11 bases between. This CDR3 spans 14 amino acids. Germline V gene sequence: CDR1 SGHVS, CDR2 FNYEAQ. CDR3 in amino acids: CASSLGQASDTQYF. CDR3 sequence (DNA): TGTGCCAGCAGCTTAGGACAGGCTAGCGATACGCAGTATTTT.

V usage is TRBV20-1 and J usage is TRBJ1-1; no clear D gene. CDR1 DFQATT and CDR2 SNEGSKA come from the germline V gene (reference sequence). The CDR3 length is 13 residues. In DNA form, the CDR3 reads TGCAGCACGCCTAGACTAAAGAACACTGAAGCTTTCTTT. Translating it yields CSTPRLKNTEAFF.

This clonotype has only a few counts. At one end the junction does not follow the germline gene, possibly because of a read error. The chain couples TRBV30 to TRBJ2-2; tentative D call: TRBD1 (6 bases). Germline CDR1 and CDR2: GTSNPN and SVGIG (reference sequence). CDR3 length: 12 residues. CDR3 amino acids: CAWSAGAGELFF. DNA for the CDR3: TGTGCCTGGAGTGCAGGGGCCGGGGAGTTGTTTTTT. Supplemented by reference TRBV30 and TRBJ2-2, the full variable domain reads SQTIHQWPATLVQPVGSPLSLECTVEGTSNPNLYWYRQAAGRGLQLLFYSVGIGQISSEVPQNLSASRPQDRQFILSSKKLLLSDSGFYLCAWSAGAGELFFGEGSRLTVL.

This clonotype was observed a single time. This chain joins TRBV24-1 and TRBJ1-5; D call uncertain. There are 16 residues in the CDR3. The germline V gene encodes CDR1 KGHDR and CDR2 SFDVKD. Trimming removed 3 bases from V and 0 bases from J, with 11 bases in between. DNA for the CDR3: TGTGCCACCAGTGATCCACGGTTTTATAGCAATCAGCCCCAGCATTTT. Residues: CATSDPRFYSNQPQHF.

The CDR3 loop is CASSVEVTSVMPASGANVLTF. The CDR3, as DNA: TGTGCCAGCAGCGTAGAAGTAACTAGCGTTATGCCGGCTTCTGGGGCCAACGTCCTGACTTTC. The V gene is TRBV9, the J gene TRBJ2-6; 7 bases map to TRBD2. Losses at the gene ends were 0 bases for V and 1 base for J; bases not matched to a gene: 16. CDR1 is SGDLS and CDR2 is YYNGEE in the germline V gene. There are 21 residues in the CDR3.

The rearrangement joins TRBV27 to TRBJ1-2; D unclear. The germline CDR1 and CDR2 sequences are MNHEY and SMNVEV (reference sequence). V was cut by 4 bases and J by 8 bases, with 8 bases left in between. This CDR3 region has 11 residues. CDR3 in DNA: TGTGCCAGCAGTTCCGGGCAGGGCTACACCTTC. This translates into CASSSGQGYTF.

CDR3 sequence (DNA): TGTGCCAGCCGACAGGGGGCAACCCTCTACGAGCAGTACTTC. Protein product: CASRQGATLYEQYF. This chain links TRBV28 with TRBJ2-7; 10 nucleotides match TRBD1. Germline loops: CDR1 MDHEN, CDR2 SYDVKM. The length of the CDR3 is 14 residues. J gave up 3 bases and V 8 bases, and 7 bases lay outside the gene matches.

This clonotype was seen just once. The gene calls are TRBV30 and TRBJ1-2; 7 bases map to TRBD1. Per germline, CDR1 GTSNPN and CDR2 SVGIG (reference sequence). After removal of 0 bases from V and 2 bases from J, the junction contained 6 bases not matched to a gene. The CDR3 loop spans 15 amino acids. Here the CDR3 DNA reads TGTGCCTGGAGTGTAAACGACAGGGTGAACTATGGCTACACCTTC. As protein: CAWSVNDRVNYGYTF.